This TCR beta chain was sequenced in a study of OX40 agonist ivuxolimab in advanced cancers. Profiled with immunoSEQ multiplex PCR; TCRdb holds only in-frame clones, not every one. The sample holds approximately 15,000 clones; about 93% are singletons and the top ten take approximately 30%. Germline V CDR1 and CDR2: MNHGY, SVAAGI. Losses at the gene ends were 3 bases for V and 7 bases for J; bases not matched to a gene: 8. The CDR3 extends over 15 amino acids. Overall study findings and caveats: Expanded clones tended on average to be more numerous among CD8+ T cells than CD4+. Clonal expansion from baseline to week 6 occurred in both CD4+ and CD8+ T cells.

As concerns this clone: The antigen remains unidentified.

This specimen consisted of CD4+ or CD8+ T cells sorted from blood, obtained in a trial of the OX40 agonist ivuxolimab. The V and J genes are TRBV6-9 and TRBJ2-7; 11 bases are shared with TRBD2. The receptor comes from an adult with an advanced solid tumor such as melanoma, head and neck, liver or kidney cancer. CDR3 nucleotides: TGTGCCAGCAGTTACGTAGCGGGAGGGCAGGGGGAGCAGTACTTC. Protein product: CASSYVAGGQGEQYF.